The next 13 T cell receptor beta chains were all read from a single sample in a study of cytomegalovirus exposure and HLA in healthy donors. PCR primers comprised 60 Vbeta and 13 Jbeta primers. Method: immunoSEQ multiplex PCR; TCRdb's copy keeps in-frame clones and lacks some. The table has approximately 180,000 clones, more than 60% seen once. Material: PBMCs. These TCRs come from a woman aged 60-75 years in good health and CMV-seropositive.

This chain uses TRBV19 with TRBJ1-2; D remains ambiguous. V lost 10 bases, J lost 8 bases, and 11 bases lay in between. Germline V lookup: CDR1 LNHDA, CDR2 SQIVND (reference sequence). The CDR3 runs to 10 residues. Here the CDR3 DNA reads TGTGCCACCCACTCTTCGGGCTACACCTTC. Its protein product is CATHSSGYTF.

CDR3 in DNA: TGTGCCAGCAGCCAAGGTGGAGGGACCGATGGCTACACCTTC. Residues: CASSQGGGTDGYTF. V and J are TRBV14 and TRBJ1-2, with D possibly being TRBD1 (5 bases). The germline V and J ends were trimmed by 1 base and 6 bases, with 12 bases remaining between them. This CDR3 is 14 amino acids long. Germline V CDR1 and CDR2: SGHDN, FVKESK.

The J gene is TRBJ1-6, the V gene TRBV5-1, with TRBD1 matching over 7 bases. The CDR3 has 15 residues. Germline CDR1 and CDR2: SGHRS and YFSETQ. J gave up 7 bases and V 3 bases, and 7 bases lay outside the gene matches. The CDR3 protein is CASSWGDRGNSPLHF. Written as DNA, the CDR3 is TGCGCCAGCAGCTGGGGGGACAGAGGGAATTCACCCCTCCACTTT.

The chain combines TRBV9 with TRBJ2-7, with D hard to call. CDR1 is SGDLS, CDR2 YYNGEE, per germline. Trimming pared 0 bases from V and 5 bases from J, leaving 15 bases between. The CDR3 extends over 15 amino acids. CDR3 region: CASSVASEFRHEQYF. The CDR3 bases are TGTGCCAGCAGCGTAGCGTCGGAGTTTAGACACGAGCAGTACTTC. The entire variable domain, with the rest obtained from reference TRBV9 and TRBJ2-7, is as follows: DSGVTQTPKHLITATGQRVTLRCSPRSGDLSVYWYQQSLDQGLQFLIQYYNGEERAKGNILERFSAQQFPDLHSELNLSSLELGDSALYFCASSVASEFRHEQYFGPGTRLTVT.

About this clone: The same CDR3 can be traced to other DNA sequences in this sample. This chain joins TRBV18 and TRBJ2-3; D is uncertain. This CDR3 spans 11 amino acids. V was trimmed by 5 bases and J by 4 bases, leaving 4 bases between them. Germline CDR1 reads KGHSH; CDR2 reads LQKENI. The CDR3 nucleotides are TGTGCCAGCTCATTATCAGATACGCAGTATTTT. Translating it yields CASSLSDTQYF.

The V gene is TRBV4-1, the J gene TRBJ2-3; D is perhaps TRBD1 (5 bases). Germline V CDR1 and CDR2: MGHRA, YSYEKL. The CDR3 consists of 15 residues. Trimming stripped 7 bases from V and 1 base from J, with 15 bases between. CDR3 residues: CASNPGSAGTDTQYF. CDR3 sequence (DNA): TGCGCCAGCAACCCAGGGTCGGCGGGCACAGATACGCAGTATTTT.

The genes are TRBV6-6 and TRBJ1-2; TRBD1 aligns across 8 bases. The J segment lost 5 bases and the V segment lost 1 base, leaving 3 bases of the junction unmatched. Germline CDR1 is MNHNY and CDR2 is SVGAGI (reference sequence). CDR3 length: 14 residues. CDR3 bases: TGTGCCAGCAGTTACTACGGGACAGGATATGGCTACACCTTC. Residues: CASSYYGTGYGYTF.

The rearrangement joins TRBV5-6 to TRBJ1-3; possibly TRBD1 for D (5 bases). Trimming took off 0 bases at V and 3 bases at J, with 7 bases between the two ends. The CDR3 covers 14 residues. The germline V gene encodes CDR1 SGHDT and CDR2 YYEEEE. CDR3 DNA sequence: TGTGCCAGCAGCTTGGCAGGGATTGGAAACACCATATATTTT. Encoded protein: CASSLAGIGNTIYF.

The chain joins TRBV5-1 to TRBJ2-5; 9 bases map to TRBD1. The CDR3 consists of 16 residues. Germline V gene lookup returns CDR1 SGHRS and CDR2 YFSETQ. V lost 4 bases, J lost 1 base, and 8 bases stayed unmatched. The CDR3 sequence is CASSIQTGGIQETQYF. CDR3 bases: TGCGCCAGCAGCATCCAGACAGGGGGAATCCAAGAGACCCAGTACTTC.

The V and J genes are TRBV7-9 and TRBJ2-5; 7 bases line up with TRBD1. The germline V gene has CDR1 SEHNR and CDR2 FQNEAQ (reference sequence). The V segment lost 3 bases and the J segment 4 bases; nucleotides outside the gene matches: 8. The CDR3 runs 15 residues. The CDR3 coding sequence is TGTGCCAGCAGCTTGAACAGGGGAAGGGGAGAGACCCAGTACTTC. Protein: CASSLNRGRGETQYF.

V is TRBV6-5 and J is TRBJ1-5, with a possible D match to TRBD1 (5 bases). Between the trimmed V and J ends, which lost 6 bases and 0 bases, there was a span of 12 bases. This CDR3 has 15 residues. Germline CDR1 is MNHEY and CDR2 is SVGAGI. The CDR3 is CASRPDSNSNQPQHF. The CDR3 nucleotides read TGTGCCAGCAGACCAGACAGTAATAGCAATCAGCCCCAGCATTTT.

The genes are TRBV15 and TRBJ2-4; D may be TRBD1 (7 bases). This CDR3 has 15 residues. Germline lookup yields CDR1 LNHNV and CDR2 YYDKDF (reference sequence). V gave up 0 bases and J gave up 8 bases, with 14 bases separating them. The CDR3 DNA reads as TGTGCCACCAGCAGAGAAATTACAGGGGAGGACATTCAGTACTTC. As protein: CATSREITGEDIQYF.

The rearrangement links TRBV5-1 to TRBJ2-5, with D tentatively TRBD1 (6 bases). V was clipped by 4 bases and J by 3 bases, with 16 bases between them. CDR3 length: 15 amino acids. CDR1 and CDR2 from the germline V gene are SGHRS and YFSETQ. CDR3 residues: CASSKSPGQEETQYF. The CDR3 nucleotides read TGCGCCAGCAGCAAGTCTCCGGGACAAGAAGAGACCCAGTACTTC.